The source of this TCR beta chain is a study of blood T cell repertoires in COVID-19. Looking at the study overall: The samples span acute and convalescent COVID-19 from the United States, Italy and Spain.

The V gene's germline CDR1 is SGHDN and CDR2 FVKESK. The CDR3 sequence is 16 residues long. V was trimmed by 3 bases and J by 4 bases, leaving 18 bases between them. Assay used: immunoSEQ multiplex PCR; TCRdb lists only in-frame clones, some missing. Among about 120,000 clones, 75% to 90% were seen once, and the ten largest hold approximately 30%. This chain joins TRBV14 and TRBJ2-5, with a tentative D call TRBD2 (5 bases). The source of this sequence is a man in his 70s with active or convalescent COVID-19. Sequenced: peripheral blood. The chain's CDR3 is CASSQSRAGGRETQYF. In nucleotides, the CDR3 is TGTGCCAGCAGCCAGTCGCGGGCAGGTGGGCGAGAGACCCAGTACTTC.